The 5 T cell receptor beta chains presented below share a single source sample, sequenced in a study of blood T cells in healthy people across ages. A J-beta primer mix and a sample-barcoded 5' primer were used in a second PCR of roughly 6 to 11 cycles. TCRdb called the 5' RACE reads again in MiXCR, with one record for every CDR3 protein. The sample has 630,000 or so distinct CDR3 sequences, roughly 32% seen once. Input material: blood. The receptors come from a woman aged 80 or older in good health.

The V and J genes are TRBV19 and TRBJ2-3, with no clear D. Per the germline V gene, CDR1 is LNHDA and CDR2 is SQIVND (reference sequence). The V gene lost 5 bases and the J gene lost 3 bases, with 15 bases spanning the gap. The CDR3 has 15 residues. The CDR3 sequence: CASSQSGTQTDTQYF. In DNA form, the CDR3 reads TGTGCCAGTAGTCAATCCGGCACCCAGACAGATACGCAGTATTTT. Using reference TRBV19 and TRBJ2-3 for the parts outside the CDR3, the full variable domain is DGGITQSPKYLFRKEGQNVTLSCEQNLNHDAMYWYRQDPGQGLRLIYYSQIVNDFQKGDIAEGYSVSREKKESFPLTVTSAQKNPTAFYLCASSQSGTQTDTQYFGPGTRLTVL.

The V call is TRBV7-2, the J call TRBJ1-1; perhaps TRBD1 as D (6 bases). Germline lookup yields CDR1 SGHTA and CDR2 FQGNSA. CDR3 length equals 14 residues. V lost 8 bases and J 1 base, leaving 14 bases between the germline ends. The CDR3 spells CASGKDRTNTEAFF. The CDR3 nucleotides are TGTGCCAGCGGAAAAGACAGGACGAACACTGAAGCTTTCTTT. The variable domain in full, with the rest retrieved from reference TRBV7-2 and TRBJ1-1, is GAGVSQSPSNKVTEKGKDVELRCDPISGHTALYWYRQSLGQGLEFLIYFQGNSAPDKSGLPSDRFSAERTGGSVSTLTIQRTQQEDSAVYLCASGKDRTNTEAFFGQGTRLTVV.

The table lists this clonotype with many counts. The chain combines TRBV7-2 with TRBJ2-7, with TRBD1 as a possible D gene (6 bases). This CDR3 has 14 residues. Between the trimmed V and J ends, which lost 5 bases and 1 base, there was a span of 12 bases. The germline V gene has CDR1 SGHTA and CDR2 FQGNSA. This chain's CDR3 is CASSPDRYSYEQYF. The CDR3 coding sequence is TGTGCCAGCAGCCCCGACAGGTATTCCTACGAGCAGTACTTC.

The rearrangement links TRBV21-1 to TRBJ1-2; the tabulated D call, TRBD1, remains unverified against the DNA. TRBV21-1 is an annotated pseudogene. CDR3 length: 15 residues. The CDR3 spells CASSGHRDRLYGYTF. The DNA for the CDR3 is TGTGCCAGCAGCGGCCACAGGGATCGGCTCTATGGCTACACCTTC.

This clonotype was found many times. The gene calls are TRBV6-5 and TRBJ2-7, with 7 bases matching TRBD2. The ends lost 4 bases at V and 0 bases at J; junction bases unmatched: 6. CDR1 and CDR2 (germline): MNHEY, SVGAGI. CDR3 size: 15 residues. In DNA form, the CDR3 reads TGTGCCAGCAGTTCCCCGGCGGGGGTCTCCTACGAGCAGTACTTC. It encodes CASSSPAGVSYEQYF.